Sequencing of this T cell receptor beta chain was carried out in a study of blood T cell repertoires in COVID-19. About the research overall: Whether acute or convalescent, the COVID-19 samples came from the United States, Italy and Spain.

Clones were read by immunoSEQ multiplex PCR, and TCRdb kept only the in-frame ones, dropping some. This sample carries approximately 440,000 clones, roughly 87% of them seen once, and the ten largest clones take roughly 0.66%. V lost 2 bases and J lost 10, with 8 bases in between. Germline V CDR1 and CDR2: LGHDT, YNNKEL (reference sequence). This CDR3 is built from 12 residues. Sequencing was done on a sample of PBMCs or T cells enriched from blood (not recorded which). This receptor was identified in a man in his late teens or twenties who had recovered from COVID-19. V usage is TRBV3-1 (or the pseudogene TRBV3-2) and J usage is TRBJ1-4; D remains unclear. The DNA for the CDR3 is TGTGCCAGCAGCCAATTAACTGGAAAACTGTTTTTT. This translates into CASSQLTGKLFF.